The present entry profiles one T cell receptor (beta chain) with its context. What it binds is unknown. Since a much larger clone is just one base distant, this may be a read error. CDR1 and CDR2 from the germline V gene are DFQATT and SNEGSKA (reference sequence). The CDR3 contains 11 residues. V lost 6 bases to trimming and J lost 1 base, with 6 bases between them. These data are taken from a study of tumor and adjacent non-tumor tissue in lung cancer. Study information: Aged roughly 30 to 76 years, patients included roughly ten men and roughly 5 women with stage I to III disease. Samples averaged around 4 million productive TCRbeta reads each.

Broader study findings: Compared with tumor, normal lung showed significantly lower TCR diversity. Higher tumor TCR diversity was associated with shorter survival.

The library came from three nested PCR rounds adapted from ARM-PCR protocols. TCRdb reprocessed the multiplex PCR reads with MiXCR, giving one entry per CDR3 protein. This sample has 120,000 or so distinct CDR3 sequences, with around three fifths found just once. This sample's RNA came from whole unsorted tissue. The TCR was taken from a man younger than 45 with non-small cell lung cancer. Sequencing input: lung tumor tissue. This sequence joins TRBV20-1 and TRBJ1-1; D not certain. CDR3 in amino acids: CSASRNTEAFF. CDR3 sequence (DNA): TGCAGTGCGTCACGGAACACTGAAGCTTTCTTT.